These T cell receptor beta chains were read from a single sample in a study of blood T cell repertoires in COVID-19. The method was immunoSEQ multiplex PCR; TCRdb's version includes in-frame clones alone and lacks a portion of them. Counted here are some 170,000 clones, roughly nine tenths occurring once; the ten biggest clones make up 1% to 1.5%. Sample: PBMCs or T cells enriched from blood (not recorded which). The receptors come from a human donor with acute COVID-19. The donor label of this sample is uncertain. CDR3s include the opening cysteine and the closing phenylalanine or tryptophan. The D gene is left open where the match is weak. Clone size, where shown, is once, few, many, or a class for clones that have expanded.

v_call: TRBV6-5
j_call: TRBJ1-5
clone_size: -
d_call: -
cdr3_nt: TGTGCCAGCAGTTACCTACAGGGAAGTCAGCCCCAGCATTTT
cdr3_aa: CASSYLQGSQPQHF

v_call: TRBV19
j_call: TRBJ1-1
clone_size: -
d_call: TRBD1
cdr3_nt: TGTGCCAGTAAGGGACAGCTACGCAACACTGAAGCTTTCTTT
cdr3_aa: CASKGQLRNTEAFF

v_call: TRBV24-1
j_call: TRBJ1-1
clone_size: -
d_call: TRBD1
cdr3_nt: TGTGCCACCACCGACAGGGCGAACACTGAAGCTTTCTTT
cdr3_aa: CATTDRANTEAFF

v_call: TRBV2
j_call: TRBJ1-4
clone_size: -
d_call: TRBD1
cdr3_nt: TGTGCCAGCATGACAGGGGGAGAGGAAAAACTGTTTTTT
cdr3_aa: CASMTGGEEKLFF

v_call: TRBV27
j_call: TRBJ1-6
clone_size: once
d_call: -
cdr3_nt: TGTGCCAGCAGTTTTTCGGGGGTCGATAATTCACCCCTCCACTTT
cdr3_aa: CASSFSGVDNSPLHF

v_call: TRBV3-1/TRBV3-2
j_call: TRBJ2-1
clone_size: -
d_call: TRBD1
cdr3_nt: TGTGCCAGCAGCCAGGGCTTGCCGGGACAGGGCAGCAATGAGCAGTTCTTC
cdr3_aa: CASSQGLPGQGSNEQFF

v_call: TRBV5-6
j_call: TRBJ1-2
clone_size: -
d_call: -
cdr3_nt: TGTGCCAGCAGCTTGGTGGGGGCCGGCTATGGCTACACCTTC
cdr3_aa: CASSLVGAGYGYTF

v_call: TRBV4-3
j_call: TRBJ1-4
clone_size: -
d_call: TRBD1
cdr3_nt: TGCGCCAGCAGCCAAGGGCCCCCGGGACAGGGGAATGAAAAACTGTTTTTT
cdr3_aa: CASSQGPPGQGNEKLFF

v_call: TRBV7-2
j_call: TRBJ2-5
clone_size: -
d_call: -
cdr3_nt: TGTGCCAGCAGGCCGGGTCAGGGACAAGAGACCCAGTACTTC
cdr3_aa: CASRPGQGQETQYF

v_call: TRBV5-1
j_call: TRBJ2-1
clone_size: -
d_call: -
cdr3_nt: TGCGCCAGCAGCTTGGACTCATCCTACAATGAGCAGTTCTTC
cdr3_aa: CASSLDSSYNEQFF

v_call: TRBV7-8
j_call: TRBJ1-2
clone_size: few
d_call: -
cdr3_nt: TGTGCCAGCAGCCCGAGCCTTTCGGGCTACACCTTC
cdr3_aa: CASSPSLSGYTF

v_call: TRBV18
j_call: TRBJ1-2
clone_size: -
d_call: TRBD1
cdr3_nt: TGTGCCAGCTCCTCTCCGGGACAGAATAACTATGGCTACACCTTC
cdr3_aa: CASSSPGQNNYGYTF

v_call: TRBV5-6
j_call: TRBJ1-1
clone_size: -
d_call: TRBD1
cdr3_nt: TGTGCCAGCAGCTATCGGGACAGCCACTCTGAAGCTTTCTTT
cdr3_aa: CASSYRDSHSEAFF

v_call: TRBV2
j_call: TRBJ2-1
clone_size: -
d_call: -
cdr3_nt: TGTGCCAGCAGTCAGGGGAGCAATGAGCAGTTCTTC
cdr3_aa: CASSQGSNEQFF

v_call: TRBV25-1
j_call: TRBJ1-2
clone_size: -
d_call: TRBD1
cdr3_nt: TGTGCCAGCAGTGAAAGGGCGGCAGGGGGCAGGGGGGGCTACACCTTC
cdr3_aa: CASSERAAGGRGGYTF

v_call: TRBV21-1
j_call: TRBJ1-2
clone_size: -
d_call: -
cdr3_nt: TGTGCCAGCAGCAAAGTACAGGGCCCGTTCTATGGCTACACCTTC
cdr3_aa: CASSKVQGPFYGYTF

v_call: TRBV23-1
j_call: TRBJ1-5
clone_size: -
d_call: -
cdr3_nt: TGCGCCAGCAGTCAATGGGGCAGGGATCTTCAGCCCCAGCATTTT
cdr3_aa: CASSQWGRDLQPQHF

v_call: TRBV18
j_call: TRBJ2-1
clone_size: few
d_call: TRBD2
cdr3_nt: TGTGCCAGCTCCGGGACTAGCGGGGTCCCCGATGAGCAGTTCTTC
cdr3_aa: CASSGTSGVPDEQFF

v_call: TRBV11-3
j_call: TRBJ2-1
clone_size: -
d_call: -
cdr3_nt: TGTGCCAGCAGCTTCGGCGGAGAGGGTCGGGAGCAGTTCTTC
cdr3_aa: CASSFGGEGREQFF

v_call: TRBV7-9
j_call: TRBJ2-5
clone_size: -
d_call: -
cdr3_nt: TGTGCCAGCAGCCCTCAGACAGGCCAAGAGACCCAGTACTTC
cdr3_aa: CASSPQTGQETQYF

v_call: TRBV2
j_call: TRBJ2-3
clone_size: -
d_call: TRBD1
cdr3_nt: TGTGCCAGCAGAGGGACAGGGCAAGATACGCAGTATTTT
cdr3_aa: CASRGTGQDTQYF

v_call: TRBV4-1
j_call: TRBJ2-5
clone_size: -
d_call: TRBD2
cdr3_nt: TGCGCCAGCAGCCAACTCGGGGCACTAGCGATCGAGACCCAGTACTTC
cdr3_aa: CASSQLGALAIETQYF